Shown below are 21 T cell receptor beta chains from a single sample sequenced in a study of T cells in Graves' hyperthyroidism and ophthalmopathy. TCR beta CDR3 regions were amplified from RNA transcripts. The HTBI primer set served for first-round RT-PCR of the TCR CDR3. TCRdb redid the calling of the multiplex PCR reads with MiXCR, one entry per CDR3 protein. The sample lists around 350,000 distinct CDR3 sequences; approximately 19% were seen once. The sample was blood. The origin of the receptors is a woman under 30 with Graves' hyperthyroidism.

With respect to this clonotype: A read error may be the cause here, since a much bigger clone is one base away. Since no conserved phenylalanine or tryptophan closes the CDR3, a read error is the likely cause. This chain joins TRBV24-1 and TRBJ2-7, with 9 bases that match TRBD1. J was trimmed by 5 bases and V by 3 bases; bases with no gene match: 7. The CDR3 consists of 15 residues. In germline, CDR1 is KGHDR, CDR2 SFDVKD. The CDR3 DNA sequence: TGTGCCACCAGTGATATCCGGGACAGGGTACACGAGCAGTACCTC. Translating gives CATSDIRDRVHEQYL.

This clonotype has at least ten counts. This rearrangement joins TRBV15 to TRBJ1-2; TRBD1 agrees at 8 bases. V lost 5 bases to trimming and J lost 1 base; unmatched junction nucleotides: 12. CDR1 is LNHNV and CDR2 is YYDKDF in the germline V gene (reference sequence). The CDR3 totals 17 residues. CDR3 sequence: CATSLLAGQERNYGYTF. CDR3 DNA sequence: TGTGCCACCAGCCTCCTGGCGGGACAGGAGCGTAACTATGGCTACACCTTC.

This clonotype was seen a handful of times. The chain combines TRBV20-1 with TRBJ2-7, with TRBD2 matching over 9 bases. Germline values: CDR1 DFQATT, CDR2 SNEGSKA (reference sequence). The CDR3 loop spans 15 amino acids. The V segment lost 1 base and the J segment 7 bases; nucleotides outside the gene matches: 11. DNA for the CDR3: TGCAGTGCTAGAGTCGCGAGCGGGGGGATGGGGGAGCAGTACTTC. Translating it yields CSARVASGGMGEQYF.

The V call is TRBV6-1, the J call TRBJ1-2; D perhaps matches TRBD1 (5 bases). From germline, CDR1 is MNHNS and CDR2 SASEGT. V shed 6 bases and J shed 4 bases, with 12 bases lying between them. CDR3 length equals 13 residues. The DNA of the CDR3 is TGTGCCAGCAGCCAAACAGGACTCTATGGCTACACCTTC. Its protein product is CASSQTGLYGYTF.

This clonotype showed up many times. The chain joins TRBV7-2 to TRBJ2-7, with D possibly TRBD2 on 7 matching bases. Trimming cost V 5 bases and J 4 bases, with 15 bases left between them. CDR1 is SGHTA and CDR2 is FQGNSA in the germline V gene. The CDR3 extends over 14 amino acids. CDR3 sequence (DNA): TGTGCCAGCAGCCCGGGGCGGGGGCGGTACGAGCAGTACTTC. Its translation is CASSPGRGRYEQYF.

This clonotype was found many times. The rearrangement uses TRBV20-1 and TRBJ1-5; the match to TRBD1 covers 8 bases. Germline assignment: CDR1 DFQATT and CDR2 SNEGSKA (reference sequence). The CDR3 sequence is 14 residues long. V shed 4 bases, J shed 5 bases, and the junction held 7 bases outside the gene matches. In nucleotides, the CDR3 is TGCAGTGCTACGCAGGGGGCGCAGGATCAGCCCCAGCATTTT. Translation: CSATQGAQDQPQHF.

This clonotype was seen many times. The V gene is TRBV7-9, the J gene TRBJ1-1, with no clear D. The CDR3 runs 12 residues. V was clipped by 5 bases and J by 4 bases, with 8 bases between them. Germline-derived CDR1 and CDR2 are SEHNR and FQNEAQ (reference sequence). Here the CDR3 reads CASSVQVTEAFF. CDR3 DNA sequence: TGTGCCAGCAGCGTCCAGGTCACTGAAGCTTTCTTT.

The chain uses TRBV6-5 and TRBJ1-3; no definite D call. Trimming took 2 bases from V and 2 from J, leaving 7 bases between them. Germline loops: CDR1 MNHEY, CDR2 SVGAGI. This CDR3 has 14 residues. The CDR3 DNA follows: TGTGCCAGCAGTTACCTCCGGGCTGGAAACACCATATATTTT. Translated: CASSYLRAGNTIYF.

This chain joins TRBV7-9 and TRBJ1-2, with a weak D call TRBD1 (6 bases). Germline values: CDR1 SEHNR, CDR2 FQNEAQ (reference sequence). V lost 2 bases, J lost 8 bases, and 15 bases lay in between. The CDR3 is 14 amino acids. CDR3 nucleotide sequence: TGTGCCAGCAGCTTATCCGGGGGGCGGAAGGGCTACACCTTC. It yields the protein CASSLSGGRKGYTF. Full variable domain (missing parts from reference TRBV7-9 and TRBJ1-2): DTGVSQNPRHKITKRGQNVTFRCDPISEHNRLYWYRQTLGQGPEFLTYFQNEAQLEKSRLLSDRFSAERPKGSFSTLEIQRTEQGDSAMYLCASSLSGGRKGYTFGSGTRLTVV.

Comment on this clonotype: At one end, the junction sequence differs from germline, possibly due to a read error. V gene TRBV6-4 combines with J gene TRBJ2-7; 9 positions match TRBD2. The germline CDR1 and CDR2 sequences are MRHNA and SNTAGT. The CDR3 covers 16 residues. The CDR3 region is CASSDRAGGPSCEQYF. DNA for the CDR3: TGTGCCAGCAGTGACCGAGCGGGGGGCCCCTCCTGCGAGCAGTACTTC.

The chain couples TRBV9 to TRBJ1-1; 7 bases are shared with TRBD1. V gave up 4 bases and J gave up 5 bases; unmatched junction bases: 8. Germline CDR1 is SGDLS and CDR2 is YYNGEE. The CDR3 consists of 14 residues. The CDR3 coding sequence is TGTGCCAGCAGCCTAGAGACAGGGTCGACTGAAGCTTTCTTT. Its protein is CASSLETGSTEAFF.

To note about this clonotype: A read error may be the cause here, since a much bigger clone is one base away. The DNA for the CDR3 is TGTGCCAGCAGCTTCTCGGACACCGGGGAGCTGTGTTTT. Residues: CASSFSDTGELCF. V and J are TRBV11-2 and TRBJ2-2; D tentatively reads TRBD1 or TRBD2 (5 bases each). Per germline, CDR1 SGHAT and CDR2 FQNNGV. The CDR3 contains 13 residues.

There are many counts of this clonotype. The rearrangement uses TRBV15 and TRBJ1-2; 7 bases map to TRBD1. In germline, CDR1 is LNHNV, CDR2 YYDKDF (reference sequence). V was clipped by 3 bases and J by 0 bases; unmatched bases: 4. The CDR3 sequence is 15 residues long. The DNA for the CDR3 is TGTGCCACCAGCAGTGGACAGGAAGCTAACTATGGCTACACCTTC. This gives the protein CATSSGQEANYGYTF.

This clonotype has ten or more counts. This chain uses TRBV6-1 with TRBJ2-5; TRBD2 aligns across 7 bases. The CDR3 sequence is 14 residues long. With 10 bases clipped from V and 4 bases from J, the junction kept 12 bases outside the gene matches. Per the germline V gene, CDR1 is MNHNS and CDR2 is SASEGT. CDR3 loop: CATKRGLNTETQYF. The CDR3 region has the DNA TGTGCCACCAAGCGGGGCCTGAACACAGAGACCCAGTACTTC.

This clonotype was detected ten times or more. The chain has TRBV20-1 and TRBJ2-2; D possibly matches TRBD1 or TRBD2 (8 bases each). CDR3 length: 18 residues. The V end lost 1 base, the J end lost 1 base, and 19 bases lay between the germline ends. Germline CDR1 DFQATT, CDR2 SNEGSKA (reference sequence). The CDR3 bases are TGCAGTGCTAGAGCTCTCCCGGGGGGGACAGGGAACACCGGGGAGCTGTTTTTT. Its translation: CSARALPGGTGNTGELFF.

This rearrangement joins TRBV12-3 or TRBV12-4 to TRBJ1-1; TRBD1 aligns across 7 bases. The CDR3 sequence is 14 residues long. V lost 1 base and J lost 2; bases outside the gene matches: 1. The CDR3 protein is CASSLGDSNTEAFF. CDR3 bases: TGTGCCAGCAGTTTAGGGGACAGCAACACTGAAGCTTTCTTT.

This clonotype was seen repeatedly, ten times or more. The V and J genes are TRBV6-1 and TRBJ2-1, with 11 bases aligning to TRBD2. The CDR3 length is 15 residues. Looked up from germline, CDR1 is MNHNS and CDR2 is SASEGT. The junction had 7 bases not matched to a gene; V was cut back by 6 bases and J by 6 bases. As DNA, the CDR3 is TGTGCCAGCAGCCTTAGCGGGGGGGAGATCAATGAGCAGTTCTTC. Its protein product is CASSLSGGEINEQFF.

This clonotype has ten or more counts. This rearrangement joins TRBV3-1 to TRBJ1-1; 9 bases agree with TRBD1. The CDR3 has 21 residues. Germline loops: CDR1 LGHDT, CDR2 YNNKEL (reference sequence). The V gene end was trimmed by 1 base and the J gene end by 0 bases; junction bases not matched to a gene: 18. The CDR3: CASSQVKGQGLLEVMNTEAFF. In nucleotides, the CDR3 is TGTGCCAGCAGCCAAGTTAAGGGACAGGGCCTCCTCGAAGTCATGAACACTGAAGCTTTCTTT.

V and J are TRBV28 and TRBJ2-5, with D uncertain. Germline-derived CDR1 and CDR2 are MDHEN and SYDVKM. Trimming took 4 bases from V and 0 from J, leaving 9 bases between them. The CDR3 is made up of 14 amino acids. In DNA, the CDR3 is TGTGCCAGCAGTTCCGTAGAGTACCAAGAGACCCAGTACTTC. Residues: CASSSVEYQETQYF.

This clonotype occurred many times. The chain joins TRBV6-5 to TRBJ2-4; possibly TRBD2 for D (5 bases). The CDR3 runs 16 residues. Trimming removed 2 bases at V and 0 bases at J, with 11 bases between. Germline-derived CDR1 and CDR2 are MNHEY and SVGAGI. CDR3 sequence: CASSYTAGLAKNIQYF. The CDR3 bases are TGTGCCAGCAGTTACACGGCGGGTCTAGCCAAAAACATTCAGTACTTC.

There are many counts of this clonotype. V gene TRBV20-1 combines with J gene TRBJ1-6; 7 bases map to TRBD1. CDR3 length equals 17 residues. V lost 5 bases to trimming and J lost 4 bases; unmatched junction nucleotides: 14. Germline lookup yields CDR1 DFQATT and CDR2 SNEGSKA (reference sequence). CDR3 residues: CSAGTFRTGIYNSPLHF. CDR3 sequence (DNA): TGCAGTGCTGGAACCTTTCGGACAGGAATATATAATTCACCCCTCCACTTT.